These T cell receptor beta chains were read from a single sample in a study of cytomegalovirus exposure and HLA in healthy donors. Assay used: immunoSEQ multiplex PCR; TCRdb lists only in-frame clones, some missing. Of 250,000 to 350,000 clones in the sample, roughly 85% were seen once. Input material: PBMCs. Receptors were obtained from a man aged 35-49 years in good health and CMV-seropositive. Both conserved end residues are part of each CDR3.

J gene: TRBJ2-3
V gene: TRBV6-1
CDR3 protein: CASSEAPRDTQYF

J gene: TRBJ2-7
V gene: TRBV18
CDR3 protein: CASSPPGGSGRYEQYF

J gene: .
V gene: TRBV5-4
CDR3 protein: CASHDGGSYEQYF

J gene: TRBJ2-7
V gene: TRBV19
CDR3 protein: CASSIRQVGEQYF

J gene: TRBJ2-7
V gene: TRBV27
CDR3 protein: CASSSDSGSGDEQYF

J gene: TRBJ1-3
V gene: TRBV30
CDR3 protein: CAWSVRGPRTEAYKYSGNTIYF

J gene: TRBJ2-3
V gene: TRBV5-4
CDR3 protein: CASSSKLLAGGADTQYF

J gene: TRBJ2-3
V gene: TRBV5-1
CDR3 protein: CASSLGTGYGGTDTQYF

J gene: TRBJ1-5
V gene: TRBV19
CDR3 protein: CASTLAREGTYQPQHF

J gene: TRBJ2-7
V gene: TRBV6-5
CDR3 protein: CASSNRDSTYEQYF

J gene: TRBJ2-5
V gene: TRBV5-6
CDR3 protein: CASSLTLRETQYF

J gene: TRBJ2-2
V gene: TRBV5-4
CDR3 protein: CASSRLAANTGELFF

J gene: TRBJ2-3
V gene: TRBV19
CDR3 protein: CASKSSGDTQYF

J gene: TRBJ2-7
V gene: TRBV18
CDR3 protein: CASSPASGRREQYF

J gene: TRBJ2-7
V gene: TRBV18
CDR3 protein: CASSPLGYEQYF

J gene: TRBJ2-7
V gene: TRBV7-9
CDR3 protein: CASSFRGQGAYEQYF

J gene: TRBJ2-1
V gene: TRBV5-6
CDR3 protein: CASSLAGGGDNEQFF

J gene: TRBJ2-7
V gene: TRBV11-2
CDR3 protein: CASSLVGRAYEQYF

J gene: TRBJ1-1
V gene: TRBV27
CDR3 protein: CASSSGQGGNTEAFF

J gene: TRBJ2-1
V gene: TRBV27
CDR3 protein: CASRDRLDNEQFF

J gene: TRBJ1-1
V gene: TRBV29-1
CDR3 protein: CSVINYRGQGAEAFF

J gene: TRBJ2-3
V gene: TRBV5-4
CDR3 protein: CASSSRTGEGTDTQYF

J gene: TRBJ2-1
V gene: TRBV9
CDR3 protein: CASSVSAGRADNEQFF

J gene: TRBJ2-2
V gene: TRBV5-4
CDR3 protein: CASSSGAGLAGGGDTGELFF

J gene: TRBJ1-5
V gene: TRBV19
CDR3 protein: CASSWTVGKQPQHF

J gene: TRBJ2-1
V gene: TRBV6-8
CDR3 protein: CASSYLLAGYNEQFF

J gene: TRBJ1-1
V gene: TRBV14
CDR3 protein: CASRFTRDSNTEAFF

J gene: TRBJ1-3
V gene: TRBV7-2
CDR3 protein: CASSPIDRAGNTIYF

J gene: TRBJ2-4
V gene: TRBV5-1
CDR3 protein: CASSHGLDGAIQYF

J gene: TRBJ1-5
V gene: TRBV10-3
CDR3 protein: CATGTGLQPQHF

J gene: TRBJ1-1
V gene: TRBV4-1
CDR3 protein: CASSQDTGNTEAFF

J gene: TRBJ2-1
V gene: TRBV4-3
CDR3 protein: CASSQEIAGSTPNEQFF

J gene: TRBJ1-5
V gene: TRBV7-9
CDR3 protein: CASSYQGNQPQHF

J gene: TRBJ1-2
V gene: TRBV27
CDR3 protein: CASSGTGGVGYGYTF

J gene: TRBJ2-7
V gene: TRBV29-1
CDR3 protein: CSVRSRLAVEDEQYF

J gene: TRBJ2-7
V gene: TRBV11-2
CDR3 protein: CASSSGQGYYEQYF

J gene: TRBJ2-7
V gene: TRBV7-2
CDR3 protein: CASSFAASGCSYEQYF

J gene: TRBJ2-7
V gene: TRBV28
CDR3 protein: CASSSAGTSGSLYEQYF

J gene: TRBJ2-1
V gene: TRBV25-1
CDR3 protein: CASRGLADYNEQFF

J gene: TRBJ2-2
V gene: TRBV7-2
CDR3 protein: CASSFWTGRELFF

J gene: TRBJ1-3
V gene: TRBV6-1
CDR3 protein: CASSDPTGVGNTIYF

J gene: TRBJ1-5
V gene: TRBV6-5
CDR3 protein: CASSAQGNSNQPQHF

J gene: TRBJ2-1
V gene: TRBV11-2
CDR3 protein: CASSPGTSGRRGTYNEQFF

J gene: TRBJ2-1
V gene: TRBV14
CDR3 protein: CASSHRLAGVGHEQFF

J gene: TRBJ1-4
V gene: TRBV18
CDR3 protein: CASSPSRGNEKLFF

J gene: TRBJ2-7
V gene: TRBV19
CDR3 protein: CASSISSGYEQYF

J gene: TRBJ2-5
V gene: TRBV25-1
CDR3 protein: CATRHRPGDKETQYF

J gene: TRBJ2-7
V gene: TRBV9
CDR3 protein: CASTKAGGPLYEQYF

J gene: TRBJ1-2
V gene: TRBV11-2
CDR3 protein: CASSLDGTNYGYTF

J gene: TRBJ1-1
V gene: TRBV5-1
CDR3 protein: CASSLLQGPEAFF

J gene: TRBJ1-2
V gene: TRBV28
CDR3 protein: CASSFSNYGYTF

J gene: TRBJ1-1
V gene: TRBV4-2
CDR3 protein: CASSQGGQGNTEAFF

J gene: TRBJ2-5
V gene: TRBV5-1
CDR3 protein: CASSYLAGGRAETQYF